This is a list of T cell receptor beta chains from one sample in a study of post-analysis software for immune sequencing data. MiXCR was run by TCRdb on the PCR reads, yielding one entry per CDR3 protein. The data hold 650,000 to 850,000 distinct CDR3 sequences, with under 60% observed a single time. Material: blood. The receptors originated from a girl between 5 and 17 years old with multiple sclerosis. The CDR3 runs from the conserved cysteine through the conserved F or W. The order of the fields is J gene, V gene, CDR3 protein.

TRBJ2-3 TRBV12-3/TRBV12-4 CASSSGSPTDTQYF
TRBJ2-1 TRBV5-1 CASSHLAGGPDEQFF
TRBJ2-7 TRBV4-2 CASSQDGLTYEQYF
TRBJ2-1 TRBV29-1 CSVETETNYNEQFF
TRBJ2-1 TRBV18 CASSPLAEPGNEQFF
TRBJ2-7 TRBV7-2 CASSLPSRTSGSASYEQYF
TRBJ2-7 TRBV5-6 CASSLGAGARGYEQYF
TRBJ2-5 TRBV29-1 CSAGRYGTKQETQYF
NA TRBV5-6 CASSLMDSPYEQYF
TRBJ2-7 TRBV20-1 CSARDLSGVTYEQYF
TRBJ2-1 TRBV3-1 CASSHPMRGEGHGYNEQFF
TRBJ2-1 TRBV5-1 CASSPGGTKPFGQFF
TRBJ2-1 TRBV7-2 CASSLTGGHEQFF
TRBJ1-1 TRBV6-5 CASRPPGRGTFF
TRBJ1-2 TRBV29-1 CSVGGAGANCGYTF
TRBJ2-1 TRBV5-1 CASSVDWTGKQFF
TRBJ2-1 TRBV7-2 CASSTDRAGEQFF
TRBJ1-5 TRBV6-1 CASSDRVNGAPQHF
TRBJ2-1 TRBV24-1 CATRRGSGGEQFF
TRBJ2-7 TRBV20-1 CSAHPYDRSDYEQYF
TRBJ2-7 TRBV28 CASARQGFEQYF
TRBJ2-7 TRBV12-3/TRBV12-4 CASSWGTETSGDYEQYF
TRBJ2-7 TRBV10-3 CAISGGQPYEQYF
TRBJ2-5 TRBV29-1 CSALGAETQYF
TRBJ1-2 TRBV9 CASSVTGGDYGYTF
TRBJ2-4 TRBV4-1 CASSQGHGVEQYF
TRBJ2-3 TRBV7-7 CASSLERGNTQYF
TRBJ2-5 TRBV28 CASSGVPGETQYF
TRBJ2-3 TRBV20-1 CSARAGDSTDTQYF
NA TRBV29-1 CSVGGLAGGDASEQYF
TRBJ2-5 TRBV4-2 CASSQEEAQETQYF
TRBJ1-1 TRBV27 CASSLDQGAKTEAFF
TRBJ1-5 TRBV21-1 CASSKEIQGVCQTNQPQHF
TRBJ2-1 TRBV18 CASPLGTLYNEQFF
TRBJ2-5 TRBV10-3 CAISQASSQETQYF
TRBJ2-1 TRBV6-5 CASSYSAGDSYNEQFF
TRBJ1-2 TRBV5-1 CASSPGQGSSDYTF
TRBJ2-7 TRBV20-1 CSARDTHLGRSTYEQYF
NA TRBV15 CATSRDERNYEQYF
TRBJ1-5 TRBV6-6 CASSGPNNQPQHF
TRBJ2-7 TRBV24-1 CATSAGGVAAYEQYF
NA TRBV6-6 CASSVSSGYEQYF
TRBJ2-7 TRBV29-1 CSVGEGPAYEQYF
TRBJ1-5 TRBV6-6 CASSYAREGQHF
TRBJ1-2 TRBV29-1 CSVGTSGIIGYTF
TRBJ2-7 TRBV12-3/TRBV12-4 CASSFQGPRYEQYF
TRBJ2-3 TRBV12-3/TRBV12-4 CASRPMTRADTQYF
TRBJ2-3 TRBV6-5 CASSYSTPADTQYF
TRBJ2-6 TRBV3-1 CASSQVTGAGANVLTF
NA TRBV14 CASSQVGALPYEQYF
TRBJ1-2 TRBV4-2 CASSQEGQLPNYGYTF
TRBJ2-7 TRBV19 CASSIGQGVYEQYF